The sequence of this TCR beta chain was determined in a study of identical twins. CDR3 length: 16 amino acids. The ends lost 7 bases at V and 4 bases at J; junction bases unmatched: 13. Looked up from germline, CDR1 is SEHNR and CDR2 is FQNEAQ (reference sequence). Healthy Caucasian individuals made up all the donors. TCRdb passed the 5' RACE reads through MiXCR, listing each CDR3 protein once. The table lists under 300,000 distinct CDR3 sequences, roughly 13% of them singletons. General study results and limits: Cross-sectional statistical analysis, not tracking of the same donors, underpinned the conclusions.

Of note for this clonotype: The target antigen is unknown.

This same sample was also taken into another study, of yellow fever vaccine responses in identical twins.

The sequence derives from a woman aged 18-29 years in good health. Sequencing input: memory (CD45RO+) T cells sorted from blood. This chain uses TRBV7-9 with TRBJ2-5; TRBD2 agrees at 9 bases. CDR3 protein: CASTPRGTSNSETQYF. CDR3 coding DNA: TGTGCCAGCACCCCAAGGGGGACTAGCAACTCAGAGACCCAGTACTTC.